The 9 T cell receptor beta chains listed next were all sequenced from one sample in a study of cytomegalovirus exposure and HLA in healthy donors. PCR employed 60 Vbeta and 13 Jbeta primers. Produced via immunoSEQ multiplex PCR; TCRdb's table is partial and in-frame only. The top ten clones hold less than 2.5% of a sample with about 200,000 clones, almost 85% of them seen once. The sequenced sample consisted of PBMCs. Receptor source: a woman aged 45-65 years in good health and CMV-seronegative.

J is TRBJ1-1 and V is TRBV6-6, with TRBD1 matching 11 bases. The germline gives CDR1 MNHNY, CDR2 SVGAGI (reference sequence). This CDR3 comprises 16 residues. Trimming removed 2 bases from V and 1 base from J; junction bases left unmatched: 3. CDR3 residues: CASSYGGQGENTEAFF. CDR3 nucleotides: TGTGCCAGCAGTTACGGGGGACAGGGGGAGAACACTGAAGCTTTCTTT.

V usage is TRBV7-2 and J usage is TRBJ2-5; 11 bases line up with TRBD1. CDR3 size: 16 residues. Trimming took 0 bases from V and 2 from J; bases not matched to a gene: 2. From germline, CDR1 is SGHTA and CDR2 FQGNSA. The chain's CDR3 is CASSLARDRGQETQYF. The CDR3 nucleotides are TGTGCCAGCAGCTTAGCCCGGGACAGGGGGCAAGAGACCCAGTACTTC.

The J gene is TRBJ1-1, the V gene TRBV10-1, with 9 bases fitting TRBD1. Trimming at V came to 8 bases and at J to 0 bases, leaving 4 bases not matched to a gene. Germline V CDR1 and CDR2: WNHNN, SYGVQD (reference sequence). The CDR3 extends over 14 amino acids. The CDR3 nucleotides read TGCGCCAGCGCCCGGGACAGGGTGAACACTGAAGCTTTCTTT. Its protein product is CASARDRVNTEAFF.

The chain's CDR3 is CSVHRENTGELFF. In DNA, the CDR3 is TGCAGCGTTCACAGGGAAAACACCGGGGAGCTGTTTTTT. The chain has TRBV29-1 and TRBJ2-2; a weak D match, TRBD1 (6 bases). Trimming stripped 5 bases from V and 2 bases from J, with 9 bases between. Looked up from germline, CDR1 is SQVTM and CDR2 is ANQGSEA. The CDR3 extends over 13 amino acids.

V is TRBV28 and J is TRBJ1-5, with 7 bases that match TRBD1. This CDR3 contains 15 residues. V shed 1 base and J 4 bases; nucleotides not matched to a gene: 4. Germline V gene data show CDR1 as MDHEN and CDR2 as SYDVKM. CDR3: CASSLSDRANQPQHF. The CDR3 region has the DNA TGTGCCAGCAGTTTATCCGACAGGGCTAATCAGCCCCAGCATTTT.

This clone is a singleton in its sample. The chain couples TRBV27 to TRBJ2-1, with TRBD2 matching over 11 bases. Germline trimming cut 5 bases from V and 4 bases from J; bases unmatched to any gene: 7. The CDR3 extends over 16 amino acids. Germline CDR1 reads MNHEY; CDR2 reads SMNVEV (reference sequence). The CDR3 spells CASSLLGLAEYNEQFF. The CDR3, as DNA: TGTGCCAGCAGTCTCCTGGGACTAGCGGAGTACAATGAGCAGTTCTTC.

CDR3 residues: CASSSGYESYEQYF. The CDR3, as DNA: TGTGCCAGCAGCTCAGGGTATGAGAGCTACGAGCAGTACTTC. The rearrangement links TRBV5-6 to TRBJ2-7; weak D call: TRBD1 (5 bases). The germline gives CDR1 SGHDT, CDR2 YYEEEE. The V end was cut by 3 bases, the J end by 3 bases, with 13 bases between. This CDR3 has 14 amino acids.

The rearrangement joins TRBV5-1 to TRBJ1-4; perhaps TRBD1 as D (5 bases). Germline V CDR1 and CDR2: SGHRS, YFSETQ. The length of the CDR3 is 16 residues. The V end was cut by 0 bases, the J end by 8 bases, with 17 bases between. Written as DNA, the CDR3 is TGCGCCAGCAGCTTGGAGTCTGGGGCTAGTCTAGAAAAACTGTTTTTT. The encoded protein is CASSLESGASLEKLFF.

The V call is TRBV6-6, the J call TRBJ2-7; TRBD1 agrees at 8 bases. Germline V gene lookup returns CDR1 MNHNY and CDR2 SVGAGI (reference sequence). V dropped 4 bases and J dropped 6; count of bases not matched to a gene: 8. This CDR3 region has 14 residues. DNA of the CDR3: TGTGCCAGCAGTTCCCGGACAGGGCTCCGCGAGCAGTACTTC. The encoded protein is CASSSRTGLREQYF.